This TCR beta chain originates from a study of cytomegalovirus exposure and HLA in healthy donors. The PCR contained 60 Vbeta and 13 Jbeta primers. Data came from immunoSEQ multiplex PCR; TCRdb stores just in-frame clones and leaves some out. This sample yields 150,000 to 200,000 clones, of which roughly 81% are seen a single time; 4.8% belongs to the top ten. Trimming removed 6 bases from V and 0 bases from J, with 23 bases in between. Per germline, CDR1 SGHRS and CDR2 YFSETQ. The CDR3 extends over 18 amino acids. The sequence was collected from a girl between 5 and 17 years old in good health and CMV-seropositive. The rearrangement uses TRBV5-1 and TRBJ2-3, with TRBD2 as a possible D gene (7 bases). The specimen was PBMCs. CDR3 nucleotides: TGCGCCAGCAAGACTGGGAGGGGGGCAGGGGTAAGCACAGATACGCAGTATTTT. Protein product: CASKTGRGAGVSTDTQYF.